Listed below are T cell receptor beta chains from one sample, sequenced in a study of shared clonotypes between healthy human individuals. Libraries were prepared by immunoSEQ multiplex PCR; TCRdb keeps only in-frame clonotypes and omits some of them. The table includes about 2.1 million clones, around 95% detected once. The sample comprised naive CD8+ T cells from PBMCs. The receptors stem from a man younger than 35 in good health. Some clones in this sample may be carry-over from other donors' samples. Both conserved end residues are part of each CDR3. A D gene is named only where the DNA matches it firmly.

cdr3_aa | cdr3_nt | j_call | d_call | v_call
CASSLTATNEKLFF | TGTGCCAGCAGTTTAACTGCAACTAATGAAAAACTGTTTTTT | TRBJ1-4 | NA | TRBV27
CASGLDQGAWNTEAFF | TGTGCTAGTGGTTTGGACCAGGGGGCCTGGAACACTGAAGCTTTCTTT | TRBJ1-1 | TRBD1 | TRBV12-5
CASSLREGQGVYEQYF | TGTGCCAGCAGCCTAAGGGAAGGACAGGGCGTCTACGAGCAGTACTTC | TRBJ2-7 | TRBD1 | TRBV9
CASSIGTAVYGYTF | TGTGCCAGCAGTATAGGGACGGCTGTTTATGGCTACACCTTC | TRBJ1-2 | NA | TRBV28
CASSFRGGFYSNQPQHF | TGTGCCAGCAGTTTTCGAGGGGGATTTTATAGCAATCAGCCCCAGCATTTT | TRBJ1-5 | NA | TRBV28
CASSPSGNEQYF | TGTGCCAGCAGCCCCTCCGGAAACGAGCAGTACTTC | TRBJ2-7 | NA | TRBV5-4
CASSLSGGSGNEQFF | TGTGCCAGCAGTTTGAGCGGGGGTTCAGGAAATGAGCAGTTCTTC | TRBJ2-1 | TRBD2 | TRBV28
CATRDRSYEQYF | TGTGCCACCCGGGACAGATCATACGAGCAGTACTTC | TRBJ2-7 | TRBD1 | TRBV19
CASRPGGRPYEQYF | TGTGCCAGTAGGCCTGGGGGGCGTCCCTACGAGCAGTACTTC | TRBJ2-7 | NA | TRBV19
CSGRKDLEAFF | TGCAGCGGCCGAAAGGATCTAGAAGCTTTCTTT | TRBJ1-1 | NA | TRBV29-1
CASSSQGGGIGGDTQYF | TGTGCCAGCTCCTCCCAGGGGGGCGGGATTGGGGGCGATACGCAGTATTTT | TRBJ2-3 | NA | TRBV27